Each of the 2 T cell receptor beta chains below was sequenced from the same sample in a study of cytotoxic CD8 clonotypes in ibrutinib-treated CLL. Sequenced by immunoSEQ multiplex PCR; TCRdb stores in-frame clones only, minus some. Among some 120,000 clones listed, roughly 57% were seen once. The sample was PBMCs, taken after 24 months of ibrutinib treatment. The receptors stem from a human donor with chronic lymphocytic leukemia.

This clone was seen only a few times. The CDR3 reads CASSLGTGASTDTQYF. The DNA for the CDR3 is TGCGCCAGCAGCTTGGGTACAGGAGCTAGCACAGATACGCAGTATTTT. V usage is TRBV5-1 and J usage is TRBJ2-3; perhaps TRBD1 as D (5 bases). V lost 0 bases and J 0 bases, leaving 11 bases between the germline ends. The CDR3 is 16 amino acids. From germline, CDR1 is SGHRS and CDR2 YFSETQ.

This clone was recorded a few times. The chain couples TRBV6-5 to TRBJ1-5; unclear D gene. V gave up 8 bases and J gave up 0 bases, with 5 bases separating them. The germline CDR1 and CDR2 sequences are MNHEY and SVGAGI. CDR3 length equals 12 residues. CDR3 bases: TGTGCCAGCCGACTTAGCAATCAGCCCCAGCATTTT. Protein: CASRLSNQPQHF.